Following are 22 T cell receptor beta chains from one sample sequenced in a study of breast tumors, draining lymph nodes, adjacent tissues. Axillary draining lymph nodes of breast cancer patients supplied the node samples. TCRdb used MiXCR to reprocess the multiplex PCR reads, holding one entry per CDR3 protein. Here the sample spans over 200,000 distinct CDR3 sequences, under 40% being singletons. The material sequenced was axillary lymph node tissue. The receptors were sampled from a female donor with breast cancer. Some clones in this sample may be carry-over from other donors' samples.

This clonotype was detected ten times or more. The chain is built from TRBV11-3 and TRBJ2-2; TRBD2 aligns across 8 bases. CDR1 SGHNT and CDR2 YENEEA come from the germline V gene. The CDR3 is 17 amino acids. The trim removed 8 bases at V and 3 bases at J, leaving 14 bases unmatched. CDR3 DNA: TGTGCCAGCTTGCCAGGAGGGCTAGCGGGCCACACCGGGGAGCTGTTTTTT. It encodes CASLPGGLAGHTGELFF.

On this clonotype: It is likely a read error, because the conserved phenylalanine at the end of the CDR3 is missing. The limits of the CDR3 on the DNA are not certain, so only TCRdb's listed CDR3 is given. The rearrangement uses TRBV19 and TRBJ2-3; the tabulated D call, TRBD1, remains unverified against the DNA. The CDR3 is made up of 11 amino acids, end residues included. CDR1 is LNHDA and CDR2 is SQIVND in the germline V gene (reference sequence). CDR3 protein: CASSDGQGSIY.

This chain links TRBV12-3 or TRBV12-4 with TRBJ2-3, with TRBD1 matching 10 bases. Trimming at V came to 5 bases and at J to 6 bases, leaving 2 bases not matched to a gene. This CDR3 has 13 residues. CDR3 loop: CASSDRGQDTQYF. CDR3 sequence (DNA): TGTGCCAGCAGTGACAGGGGGCAGGATACGCAGTATTTT.

In its sample, this clonotype was seen many times. V usage is TRBV5-1 and J usage is TRBJ2-3, with D perhaps TRBD2 (6 bases). CDR3 length: 18 residues. Germline assignment: CDR1 SGHRS and CDR2 YFSETQ. V was shortened by 0 bases and J by 6 bases, with 23 bases between the two germline ends. In nucleotides, the CDR3 is TGCGCCAGCAGCTTGGGCCAAGCTAGCGACTCCCGTGGGGATACGCAGTATTTT. It codes for CASSLGQASDSRGDTQYF.

This clonotype showed up many times. The V and J genes are TRBV9 and TRBJ2-1, with D maybe TRBD1 (5 bases). There are 15 residues in the CDR3. The V end was cut by 4 bases, the J end by 9 bases, with 20 bases between. Germline CDR1 reads SGDLS; CDR2 reads YYNGEE. CDR3 in DNA: TGTGCCAGCAGCCCCCTGGGGCAGGGTAGTGGTGAGCAGTTCTTC. Translation: CASSPLGQGSGEQFF.

The gene calls are TRBV2 and TRBJ2-5, with D perhaps TRBD2 (6 bases). Trimming removed 6 bases from V and 9 bases from J, with 29 bases in between. The germline V gene encodes CDR1 SNHLY and CDR2 FYNNEI. The CDR3 is made up of 17 amino acids. DNA for the CDR3: TGTGCCAGCAGCTTCACGGGGCAGACGTACAATCGGGGGTCCCAGTACTTC. This codes for CASSFTGQTYNRGSQYF. The full variable domain, in which reference TRBV2 and TRBJ2-5 provide the parts outside the CDR3, is EPEVTQTPSHQVTQMGQEVILRCVPISNHLYFYWYRQILGQKVEFLVSFYNNEISEKSEIFDDQFSVERPDGSNFTLKIRSTKLEDSAMYFCASSFTGQTYNRGSQYFGPGTRLLVL.

This clonotype was detected ten times or more. The genes are TRBV6-2 or TRBV6-3 and TRBJ1-6; D gene uncertain. With 3 bases removed from V and 7 bases from J, the gap between germline ends came to 10 bases. There are 14 residues in the CDR3. Germline lookup yields CDR1 MNHEY and CDR2 SVGEGT. CDR3 sequence: CASSYRPANSPLHF. The CDR3 DNA reads TGTGCCAGCAGTTATAGGCCAGCCAATTCACCCCTCCACTTT.

This clonotype was counted at least ten times. The rearrangement joins TRBV3-1 to TRBJ1-4, with D maybe TRBD1 (5 bases). The V end was cut by 1 base, the J end by 8 bases, with 17 bases between. The germline gives CDR1 LGHDT, CDR2 YNNKEL (reference sequence). CDR3 size: 16 residues. Here the CDR3 reads CASSQAVGQGSEKLFF. The CDR3 DNA is TGTGCCAGCAGCCAAGCGGTAGGTCAGGGCAGCGAAAAACTGTTTTTT. Based on the CDR3 plus reference TRBV3-1 and TRBJ1-4, the full variable domain is DTAVSQTPKYLVTQMGNDKSIKCEQNLGHDTMYWYKQDSKKFLKIMFSYNNKELIINETVPNRFSPKSPDKAHLNLHINSLELGDSAVYFCASSQAVGQGSEKLFFGSGTQLSVL.

This clonotype was counted ten times or more. The chain carries TRBV6-5 and TRBJ2-7, with a tentative D call TRBD2 (6 bases). The germline CDR1 and CDR2 sequences are MNHEY and SVGAGI. Deletions cut 7 bases from V and 2 bases from J, with 12 bases between. The length of the CDR3 is 13 residues. CDR3 DNA sequence: TGTGCCAGCATCCCCGCGGGAACCTACGAGCAGTACTTC. Translated, it gives CASIPAGTYEQYF.

This clonotype was counted a few times. It may be a read error: a sequence one base away is much more abundant. The V gene is TRBV20-1, the J gene TRBJ2-1, with D unclear. The CDR3 length is 14 residues. Germline CDR1 DFQATT, CDR2 SNEGSKA (reference sequence). In DNA form, the CDR3 reads TGCAGTGCCCCGGCCACAGTCTCCTACACTGAGCAGTTCTTC. Its protein is CSAPATVSYTEQFF.

The genes are TRBV29-1 and TRBJ2-2; 8 positions agree with TRBD2. Germline-derived CDR1 and CDR2 are SQVTM and ANQGSEA. This CDR3 is 13 amino acids long. V lost 5 bases to trimming and J lost 6 bases; unmatched junction nucleotides: 5. CDR3 coding DNA: TGCAGCGTTACAAGCGGGAGCGCCGGGGAGCTGTTTTTT. As protein: CSVTSGSAGELFF.

This clonotype was observed a few times. The V gene is TRBV7-9, the J gene TRBJ1-1, with D maybe TRBD1 (5 bases). The length of the CDR3 is 13 residues. Trimming pared 1 base from V and 5 bases from J, leaving 8 bases between. Germline V gene sequence: CDR1 SEHNR, CDR2 FQNEAQ (reference sequence). The CDR3 sequence is CASSLEAGTEAFF. Written as DNA, the CDR3 is TGTGCCAGCAGCTTAGAGGCAGGGACTGAAGCTTTCTTT. The full variable domain, its missing parts supplied by reference TRBV7-9 and TRBJ1-1, is DTGVSQNPRHKITKRGQNVTFRCDPISEHNRLYWYRQTLGQGPEFLTYFQNEAQLEKSRLLSDRFSAERPKGSFSTLEIQRTEQGDSAMYLCASSLEAGTEAFFGQGTRLTVV.

This clonotype showed up many times. The chain employs TRBV6-1 and TRBJ1-3, with D unclear. Trimming left V 6 bases short and J 6 bases short, with 18 bases between. The CDR3 has 15 residues. The germline gives CDR1 MNHNS, CDR2 SASEGT. The CDR3 DNA reads TGTGCCAGCAGATCAACCTCGGAAGTGGAAAACACCATATATTTT. As protein: CASRSTSEVENTIYF.

Many counts were recorded for this clonotype. The V call is TRBV9, the J call TRBJ2-2; D may be TRBD2 (6 bases). There are 16 residues in the CDR3. Germline V gene sequence: CDR1 SGDLS, CDR2 YYNGEE. V shed 4 bases and J shed 2 bases, with 15 bases lying between them. The CDR3 region has the DNA TGTGCCAGCAGCCCATCTATCGGGGGAAACACCGGGGAGCTGTTTTTT. The encoded protein is CASSPSIGGNTGELFF.

This clonotype showed up many times. This sequence joins TRBV7-3 and TRBJ2-3, with 9 bases aligning to TRBD2. With V trimmed by 4 bases and J by 7 bases, 6 bases remained unmatched. CDR1 is SGHTA and CDR2 is FQGTGA in the germline V gene. This CDR3 comprises 14 residues. CDR3 nucleotide sequence: TGTGCCAGCAGCTCGCGGGGGGGCAGGAATACGCAGTATTTT. Translation: CASSSRGGRNTQYF.

There are many counts of this clonotype. The chain recombines TRBV6-5 with TRBJ2-7, with D perhaps TRBD2 (5 bases). CDR3 size: 15 residues. The germline V gene encodes CDR1 MNHEY and CDR2 SVGAGI. The V gene lost 0 bases and the J gene lost 3 bases, with 12 bases spanning the gap. The CDR3 protein is CASSYSIGLGYEQYF. The CDR3 region has the DNA TGTGCCAGCAGTTACTCGATTGGACTTGGCTACGAGCAGTACTTC.

This clonotype occurred a few times. A clone one base away is much larger, so this may be a read error. V gene TRBV6-1 combines with J gene TRBJ2-1; D is unresolved. The CDR3 loop spans 13 amino acids. Germline CDR1 is MNHNS and CDR2 is SASEGT. Trimming pared 5 bases from V and 3 bases from J, leaving 8 bases between. CDR3 in amino acids: CASSHAVYNEQFF. CDR3 sequence (DNA): TGTGCCAGCAGTCACGCGGTCTACAATGAGCAGTTCTTC.

The chain is built from TRBV6-1 and TRBJ2-7; a possible D gene is TRBD2 (5 bases). The germline gives CDR1 MNHNS, CDR2 SASEGT. V was trimmed by 8 bases and J by 4 bases, leaving 6 bases between them. The CDR3 spans 10 residues. CDR3 protein: CASERYEQYF. CDR3 nucleotide sequence: TGTGCCAGCGAGCGGTACGAGCAGTACTTC.

This clonotype came up many times. The chain uses TRBV5-1 and TRBJ1-2; the D gene is possibly TRBD1 (5 bases). Germline assignment: CDR1 SGHRS and CDR2 YFSETQ. CDR3 length: 13 amino acids. Deletions cut 0 bases from V and 6 bases from J, with 9 bases between. CDR3 amino acids: CASSLEGQDGYTF. CDR3 coding DNA: TGCGCCAGCAGCTTGGAGGGGCAAGATGGCTACACCTTC.

The table lists this clonotype with many counts. The chain employs TRBV11-3 and TRBJ2-5; 15 bases are shared with TRBD2. J gave up 3 bases and V 4 bases, and 3 bases lay outside the gene matches. The CDR3 loop spans 16 amino acids. Looked up from germline, CDR1 is SGHNT and CDR2 is YENEEA. The CDR3 region is CASSSGLAGGEETQYF. In DNA form, the CDR3 reads TGTGCCAGCAGCTCCGGACTAGCGGGGGGGGAAGAGACCCAGTACTTC.

The table lists this clonotype with many counts. The chain is built from TRBV20-1 and TRBJ1-5; 9 positions match TRBD1. CDR1 is DFQATT, CDR2 SNEGSKA, per germline (reference sequence). The CDR3 runs 15 residues. V shed 6 bases and J 3 bases; nucleotides not matched to a gene: 9. CDR3 region: CSAAIGTGSNQPQHF. In DNA form, the CDR3 reads TGCAGTGCAGCGATTGGGACAGGGTCCAATCAGCCCCAGCATTTT.

This clonotype was counted only a few times. The chain links TRBV6-5 to TRBJ2-1; D remains unclear. The V end lost 2 bases, the J end lost 0 bases, and 11 bases lay between the germline ends. This CDR3 contains 16 residues. Germline V gives CDR1 MNHEY, CDR2 SVGAGI. The CDR3 sequence is CASSYGFGSSYNEQFF. The CDR3 bases are TGTGCCAGCAGTTACGGCTTCGGAAGCTCCTACAATGAGCAGTTCTTC.